The rows below give T cell receptor beta chains drawn from one sample of a study of identical twins. Using its own MiXCR run on the 5' RACE reads, TCRdb lists one record per CDR3 protein. Seen here are about 700,000 distinct CDR3 sequences, under 9% observed once, and the top ten hold 0.98%. This sample also belongs to another study, concerning yellow fever vaccine responses in identical twins.

The sequenced sample was PBMCs. The receptor set was obtained from a woman aged 18-29 years in good health. Both conserved end residues are trimmed from each CDR3. The D gene is left open where the match is weak. Some rows mark clone size as missing; the rest say once, few, many or name a class of expanded clone.

clone_size: few; d_call: TRBD1; v_call: TRBV12-3/TRBV12-4; j_call: TRBJ2-1; cdr3_aa: ASRKQGLYNEQF
clone_size: many; d_call: -; v_call: TRBV15; j_call: TRBJ2-1; cdr3_aa: ATSGSTGLLNEQF
clone_size: few; d_call: -; v_call: TRBV7-9; j_call: TRBJ2-5; cdr3_aa: ASSFPGGRETQY
clone_size: -; d_call: -; v_call: TRBV7-9; j_call: TRBJ2-2; cdr3_aa: ASSVDTIGELF
clone_size: -; d_call: -; v_call: TRBV6-2/TRBV6-3; j_call: TRBJ2-7; cdr3_aa: ASSRGQYEQY
clone_size: -; d_call: -; v_call: TRBV5-4; j_call: TRBJ1-1; cdr3_aa: ASSEPGAGNTEAF
clone_size: few; d_call: TRBD2; v_call: TRBV28; j_call: TRBJ2-3; cdr3_aa: ASSSPSGTSTDTQY
clone_size: few; d_call: -; v_call: TRBV11-3; j_call: TRBJ2-3; cdr3_aa: ASSLGDRSGTDTQY
clone_size: many; d_call: TRBD2; v_call: TRBV11-2; j_call: TRBJ2-1; cdr3_aa: ASSPGLAGGNHEQF
clone_size: many; d_call: -; v_call: TRBV4-3; j_call: TRBJ2-5; cdr3_aa: ASSQDSQGQETQY
clone_size: many; d_call: -; v_call: TRBV7-2; j_call: TRBJ2-1; cdr3_aa: ASSLGSGNEQF
clone_size: -; d_call: -; v_call: TRBV6-2/TRBV6-3; j_call: TRBJ2-4; cdr3_aa: ASSSSRDSV
clone_size: -; d_call: TRBD2; v_call: TRBV6-5; j_call: TRBJ2-1; cdr3_aa: ASSYAILAGGGNEQF
clone_size: -; d_call: -; v_call: TRBV4-3; j_call: TRBJ2-2; cdr3_aa: ASSQDLRGTKTGELF
clone_size: few; d_call: -; v_call: TRBV20-1; j_call: TRBJ2-1; cdr3_aa: SARVAVSYNEQF
clone_size: few; d_call: -; v_call: TRBV29-1; j_call: TRBJ2-1; cdr3_aa: SVEGVNEQF
clone_size: few; d_call: -; v_call: TRBV4-1; j_call: TRBJ2-1; cdr3_aa: ASQSGVLSYNEQF
clone_size: -; d_call: -; v_call: TRBV4-3; j_call: TRBJ1-6; cdr3_aa: ASSQEVYPDSPLH
clone_size: -; d_call: -; v_call: TRBV12-3/TRBV12-4; j_call: TRBJ1-2; cdr3_aa: ASSLKGVEIYGYT
clone_size: few; d_call: -; v_call: TRBV28; j_call: TRBJ2-5; cdr3_aa: ASSLVKGGPLDSQETQY
clone_size: -; d_call: TRBD2; v_call: TRBV7-2; j_call: TRBJ2-5; cdr3_aa: ASSSPRGGGETQY
clone_size: few; d_call: -; v_call: TRBV27; j_call: TRBJ2-3; cdr3_aa: ASSLSAGRDTQY
clone_size: -; d_call: -; v_call: TRBV20-1; j_call: TRBJ2-2; cdr3_aa: SARVGVGDTGELF
clone_size: -; d_call: -; v_call: TRBV15; j_call: TRBJ2-1; cdr3_aa: ATSRDLAVTYNEQF
clone_size: -; d_call: TRBD2; v_call: TRBV4-3; j_call: TRBJ2-7; cdr3_aa: ASTPSRASGSHEQY
clone_size: many; d_call: -; v_call: TRBV4-3; j_call: TRBJ2-2; cdr3_aa: ASSQDRREYTGELF
clone_size: -; d_call: TRBD2; v_call: TRBV20-1; j_call: TRBJ2-7; cdr3_aa: SGRTSSYEQY
clone_size: few; d_call: TRBD2; v_call: TRBV20-1; j_call: TRBJ2-7; cdr3_aa: SASFTSGYEQY
clone_size: -; d_call: -; v_call: TRBV6-1; j_call: TRBJ2-7; cdr3_aa: ASSEQISSYEQY
clone_size: many; d_call: -; v_call: TRBV20-1; j_call: TRBJ1-2; cdr3_aa: SARDGVRDADGYT
clone_size: -; d_call: -; v_call: TRBV5-1; j_call: TRBJ2-5; cdr3_aa: ASSSSGGGGQETQY
clone_size: -; d_call: -; v_call: TRBV28; j_call: TRBJ2-2; cdr3_aa: ASSIQGNTGELF
clone_size: many; d_call: -; v_call: TRBV12-3/TRBV12-4; j_call: TRBJ2-7; cdr3_aa: ASSLKVPGSYEQY
clone_size: -; d_call: TRBD2; v_call: TRBV19; j_call: TRBJ2-3; cdr3_aa: ASRTSGSLGPTDTQY
clone_size: many; d_call: -; v_call: TRBV5-1; j_call: TRBJ2-3; cdr3_aa: ASSRQTGRRTDTQY